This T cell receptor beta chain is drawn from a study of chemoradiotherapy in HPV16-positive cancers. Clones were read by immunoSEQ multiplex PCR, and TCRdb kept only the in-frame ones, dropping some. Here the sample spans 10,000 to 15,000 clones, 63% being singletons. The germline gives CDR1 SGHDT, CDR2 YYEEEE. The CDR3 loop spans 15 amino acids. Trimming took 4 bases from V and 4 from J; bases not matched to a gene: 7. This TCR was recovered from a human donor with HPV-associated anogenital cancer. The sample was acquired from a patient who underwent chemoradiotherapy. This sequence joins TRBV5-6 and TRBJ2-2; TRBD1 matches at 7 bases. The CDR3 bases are TGTGCCAGCAGCCTGACAGGGATCGCCACCGGGGAGCTGTTTTTT. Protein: CASSLTGIATGELFF.